This TCR beta chain was observed in a study of CD8+CD57+ T cells in acquired aplastic anemia. Looking at the study overall: Sorted CD4+ and CD8+ cells yielded DNA averaging approximately 3.4 ug. Approximately 11 million reads were obtained on average for healthy donor CD4+ cells. Study-wide results and limits: Between patients and controls, about 30 CD8+ CDR3 sequences were found in common.

Investigators profiled TCR beta VDJ and CDR3 from genomic DNA template. Each CDR3 protein is one row after TCRdb ran MiXCR on the reads. The sample carries fewer than 150,000 distinct CDR3 sequences, 48% recorded once. With 3 bases clipped from V and 7 bases from J, the junction kept 6 bases outside the gene matches. Germline V gene sequence: CDR1 KGHDR, CDR2 SFDVKD. This CDR3 comprises 16 residues. About this clonotype itself: The target antigen is unknown.

The clonotype comes from a human donor in good health, serving as a control. The chain employs TRBV24-1 and TRBJ2-1, with 12 bases identical to TRBD2. Source material: sorted CD4+, CD8+, or CD8+CD57+ T cells (not recorded which) from PBMCs. The CDR3 DNA sequence: TGTGCCACCAGTGATGGCACTAGCGGGGGGAGGAATGAGCAGTTCTTC. It is translated as CATSDGTSGGRNEQFF.